This entry describes one TCR beta chain. Its specificity is unknown. The entry originates in a study of blood T cells in healthy people across ages. Study findings and constraints: A strong correlation between TCR beta diversity and naive T cell percentage was seen.

The CDR3 is made up of 13 amino acids. Per the germline V gene, CDR1 is LGHDT and CDR2 is YNNKEL (reference sequence). V lost 3 bases and J 7 bases, leaving 10 bases between the germline ends. For the second PCR, which ran for roughly 7 to 11 cycles, a sample-barcoded 5' primer and a J-beta primer mix were used. Template switching added a 12-random-nucleotide identifier to every cDNA molecule. Via MiXCR, TCRdb re-called the 5' RACE reads, giving one row per CDR3 protein. The data hold about 670,000 distinct CDR3 sequences, with over 40% observed a single time. Sequenced: blood. The chain uses TRBV3-1 and TRBJ2-1; a possible D gene is TRBD1 (5 bases). The TCR originated in a woman over 75 in good health. The CDR3 DNA is TGTGCCAGCAGCCAGACCAGGGAAAATGAGCAGTTCTTC. Amino acid sequence: CASSQTRENEQFF.